The entry that follows covers one T cell receptor beta chain sequence. This sample was included in a study of Ad26.COV2.S vaccination and SARS-CoV-2 variants. The wider study: Donor was one of the participants in the Ad26.COV2.S arm of the COV1001 trial.

Measured with immunoSEQ multiplex PCR; TCRdb has only the in-frame clones, and not every one. The table shows some 300,000 clones, with roughly 84% occurring only once. Treatment: 19 received Ad26.COV2.S at low or high dose, single or two shots; about five received placebo; per-sample allocation not given. The samples were gathered on day 63 after the first injection of vaccine or placebo. The TCR comes from a person between 18 and 60 years old who received the Ad26.COV2.S COVID-19 vaccine or a placebo. Sequenced here: peripheral blood, sampled in a trial of Ad26.COV2.S vaccine versus placebo.

The CDR3 protein is CASSRGLGEWQYF. The CDR3 DNA is TGTGCCAGCAGCCGCGGACTAGGGGAGTGGCAGTACTTC. The chain links TRBV9 to TRBJ2-7; 7 nucleotides align to TRBD2. The CDR3 has 13 amino acids. From germline, CDR1 is SGDLS and CDR2 YYNGEE. J lost 9 bases, V lost 4 bases, and 10 bases had no gene match.